The 26 T cell receptor beta chains reported below all come from one sample, sequenced in a study of T cells in Graves' hyperthyroidism and ophthalmopathy. The source material, RNA transcripts, was used to amplify TCR beta CDR3 regions. First-round RT-PCR with HTBI primers amplified the TCR CDR3 region. TCRdb recomputed calls from the multiplex PCR reads with MiXCR, one row per CDR3 protein. Of roughly 250,000 distinct CDR3 sequences listed, around 15% are singletons. The sequenced material came from blood. Source of these receptors: a woman in her late teens or twenties with Graves' ophthalmopathy.

This clonotype was detected ten times or more. The chain is built from TRBV28 and TRBJ1-2; D remains ambiguous. V lost 3 bases, J lost 5 bases, and 7 bases lay in between. CDR1 and CDR2 (germline): MDHEN, SYDVKM. The CDR3 length is 12 residues. The CDR3 reads CASSLGRYGYTF. The DNA of the CDR3 is TGTGCCAGCAGTTTGGGTCGGTATGGCTACACCTTC.

In this sample, this clonotype turned up many times. The V gene is TRBV5-1, the J gene TRBJ2-2; no firm D call. The CDR3 covers 14 residues. The germline CDR1 and CDR2 sequences are SGHRS and YFSETQ. The V end was cut by 5 bases, the J end by 4 bases, with 12 bases between. The CDR3 coding sequence is TGCGCCAGCAGACCCGTGGAACCCACCGGGGAGCTGTTTTTT. It translates to CASRPVEPTGELFF.

This clonotype was seen ten or more times. The chain employs TRBV6-1 and TRBJ1-1, with TRBD1 identical over 7 bases. The CDR3 is made up of 15 amino acids. Trimming cost V 6 bases and J 1 base; bases outside gene matches: 8. Germline-derived CDR1 and CDR2 are MNHNS and SASEGT. The DNA of the CDR3 is TGTGCCAGCAGGAGATCCGGGACAGAGAACACTGAAGCTTTCTTT. Protein product: CASRRSGTENTEAFF.

This clonotype has ten or more counts. The chain combines TRBV20-1 with TRBJ2-3; 9 nucleotides align to TRBD1. This CDR3 has 14 amino acids. The V gene end was trimmed by 4 bases and the J gene end by 4 bases; junction bases not matched to a gene: 6. Germline CDR1 DFQATT, CDR2 SNEGSKA (reference sequence). CDR3 in DNA: TGCAGTGCTAAGGGACAGGGATCGCCAGATACGCAGTATTTT. Amino acids: CSAKGQGSPDTQYF.

This clonotype was picked up many times. The CDR3 sequence: CASSGGQGATETQYF. The DNA for the CDR3 is TGTGCCAGCAGCGGAGGACAGGGGGCAACCGAGACCCAGTACTTC. The chain recombines TRBV9 with TRBJ2-5, with TRBD1 identical over 11 bases. CDR1 and CDR2 from the germline V gene are SGDLS and YYNGEE. CDR3 length equals 15 residues. With V trimmed by 3 bases and J by 5 bases, 6 bases remained unmatched.

This clonotype has ten or more counts. The rearrangement joins TRBV2 to TRBJ1-1; 8 bases line up with TRBD1. The CDR3 runs 14 residues. Germline V lookup: CDR1 SNHLY, CDR2 FYNNEI. The ends lost 7 bases at V and 3 bases at J; junction bases unmatched: 7. The CDR3 coding sequence is TGTGCCAGCAAAGCTCAGGGGGCGGACACTGAAGCTTTCTTT. It translates to CASKAQGADTEAFF.

This clonotype occurred many times. DNA for the CDR3: TGTGCCAGCAGTCCCGACGTCTACAATGAGCAGTTCTTC. Translated, it gives CASSPDVYNEQFF. The gene calls are TRBV6-2 or TRBV6-3 and TRBJ2-1; D is unresolved. Trimming removed 5 bases at V and 3 bases at J, with 8 bases between. Per the germline V gene, CDR1 is MNHEY and CDR2 is SVGEGT. The CDR3 is 13 residues long.

This clonotype was seen a few times. V gene TRBV20-1 combines with J gene TRBJ2-5; 9 nucleotides agree with TRBD1. V shed 4 bases, J shed 2 bases, and the junction held 5 bases outside the gene matches. Germline CDR1 and CDR2: DFQATT and SNEGSKA (reference sequence). The CDR3 runs 14 residues. The CDR3 loop is CSAKSGQGQETQYF. As DNA, the CDR3 is TGCAGTGCTAAGAGCGGACAGGGGCAAGAGACCCAGTACTTC.

The sample holds many counts of this clonotype. The V and J genes are TRBV10-2 and TRBJ1-2; maybe TRBD1 (6 bases). The CDR3 loop spans 17 amino acids. Germline lookup yields CDR1 WSHSY and CDR2 SAAADI. Trimming pared 0 bases from V and 0 bases from J, leaving 14 bases between. DNA of the CDR3: TGCGCCAGCAGTGAGTCACAGGGCCATTCAGCTAACTATGGCTACACCTTC. Protein product: CASSESQGHSANYGYTF.

The table lists this clonotype with many counts. This CDR3 is CASSSRVNTEAFF. CDR3 in DNA: TGTGCCAGCAGCTCCAGGGTGAACACTGAAGCTTTCTTT. V and J are TRBV7-2 and TRBJ1-1, with D possibly being TRBD1 (5 bases). Between the trimmed V and J ends, which lost 4 bases and 0 bases, there was a span of 6 bases. The CDR3 spans 13 residues. Looked up from germline, CDR1 is SGHTA and CDR2 is FQGNSA.

This clonotype was observed a handful of times. V is TRBV9 and J is TRBJ2-7, with 7 positions matching TRBD2. Germline CDR1 is SGDLS and CDR2 is YYNGEE. This CDR3 is 16 amino acids long. Trimming took 0 bases from V and 1 from J; bases not matched to a gene: 7. CDR3 in amino acids: CASSVEGRGGSYEQYF. As DNA, the CDR3 is TGTGCCAGCAGCGTAGAGGGGCGCGGGGGTTCCTACGAGCAGTACTTC.

This rearrangement joins TRBV5-6 to TRBJ1-2, with 7 bases lining up with TRBD1. The length of the CDR3 is 15 residues. CDR1 and CDR2 (germline): SGHDT, YYEEEE. Trimming removed 2 bases from V and 0 bases from J; junction bases left unmatched: 4. This CDR3 reads CASSFGTVANYGYTF. The CDR3 bases are TGTGCCAGCAGCTTTGGGACAGTAGCTAACTATGGCTACACCTTC.

This clonotype was detected ten times or more. The chain carries TRBV20-1 and TRBJ2-5; D remains unclear. V lost 6 bases, J lost 5 bases, and 13 bases lay in between. The CDR3 spans 12 residues. Germline lookup yields CDR1 DFQATT and CDR2 SNEGSKA (reference sequence). In DNA, the CDR3 is TGCAGTGCCCCCACGAGTGAGGAGACCCAGTACTTC. Amino acid sequence: CSAPTSEETQYF.

This clonotype was seen a handful of times. The genes are TRBV29-1 and TRBJ2-7, with D uncertain. The CDR3 is made up of 11 amino acids. The germline gives CDR1 SQVTM, CDR2 ANQGSEA. V lost 3 bases and J 3 bases, leaving 6 bases between the germline ends. This CDR3 is CSVEINYEQYF. CDR3 in DNA: TGCAGCGTTGAGATTAACTACGAGCAGTACTTC.

This sequence joins TRBV28 and TRBJ1-1; D call uncertain. The CDR3 is 12 residues long. Trimming stripped 7 bases from V and 3 bases from J, with 9 bases between. Per germline, CDR1 MDHEN and CDR2 SYDVKM. This chain's CDR3 is CASKVRYTEAFF. The DNA of the CDR3 is TGTGCCAGCAAGGTAAGGTACACTGAAGCTTTCTTT.

This clonotype was detected many times. J is TRBJ1-6 and V is TRBV28; unclear D gene. Germline CDR1 reads MDHEN; CDR2 reads SYDVKM. CDR3 length equals 15 residues. V lost 6 bases, J lost 7 bases, and 16 bases lay in between. CDR3 in amino acids: CASSPGRQKNSPLHF. DNA for the CDR3: TGTGCCAGCAGCCCTGGACGTCAGAAGAATTCACCCCTCCACTTT.

This clonotype appeared many times. This CDR3 is CASNYQIQETQYF. DNA of the CDR3: TGTGCCAGCAATTACCAAATACAAGAGACCCAGTACTTC. The chain carries TRBV2 and TRBJ2-5; D is unresolved. There are 13 residues in the CDR3. Germline CDR1 and CDR2: SNHLY and FYNNEI. The germline V and J ends were trimmed by 7 bases and 2 bases, with 11 bases remaining between them.

About this clonotype itself: Since a much larger clone is just one base distant, this may be a read error. The chain is built from TRBV4-3 and TRBJ2-7; D perhaps matches TRBD1 (6 bases). CDR1 LGHNA and CDR2 YSLEER come from the germline V gene. Trimming cost V 0 bases and J 7 bases, with 19 bases left between them. The CDR3 has 16 amino acids. The CDR3 sequence is CASSQDVGAPTGEQYF. CDR3 DNA: TGCGCCAGCAGCCAAGATGTGGGGGCTCCGACGGGGGAGCAGTACTTC.

This clonotype was detected ten times or more. This chain joins TRBV6-1 and TRBJ1-1, with a weak D call TRBD1 (5 bases). V lost 4 bases and J lost 4, with 10 bases in between. Germline CDR1 is MNHNS and CDR2 is SASEGT. CDR3 size: 13 residues. The CDR3 reads CASSAFGATEAFF. CDR3 nucleotides: TGTGCCAGCAGTGCTTTTGGGGCCACTGAAGCTTTCTTT.

This clonotype showed up many times. V usage is TRBV14 and J usage is TRBJ1-2, with D hard to call. Germline V gene sequence: CDR1 SGHDN, CDR2 FVKESK. The CDR3 extends over 15 amino acids. V was clipped by 1 base and J by 0 bases, with 9 bases between them. CDR3 DNA: TGTGCCAGCAGCCAAGCACAGAGCTCTAACTATGGCTACACCTTC. Encoded protein: CASSQAQSSNYGYTF.

This clonotype was detected only a few times. V usage is TRBV3-1 and J usage is TRBJ2-2; 13 bases align to TRBD2. Germline V CDR1 and CDR2: LGHDT, YNNKEL (reference sequence). CDR3 length: 16 residues. V shed 8 bases, J shed 0 bases, and the junction held 3 bases outside the gene matches. The CDR3 region is CASQLAGGTNTGELFF. CDR3 sequence (DNA): TGTGCCAGCCAACTAGCGGGGGGGACGAACACCGGGGAGCTGTTTTTT.

There are many counts of this clonotype. The V and J genes are TRBV30 and TRBJ1-1, with TRBD1 as a possible D gene (6 bases). V shed 5 bases and J shed 4 bases, with 14 bases lying between them. Germline assignment: CDR1 GTSNPN and CDR2 SVGIG (reference sequence). This CDR3 comprises 13 residues. The CDR3, as DNA: TGTGCCTGGGTCTTTGGGGGGGCCACTGAAGCTTTCTTT. Its translation: CAWVFGGATEAFF.

This clonotype was observed at least ten times. The chain has TRBV28 and TRBJ2-2; D may be TRBD2 (5 bases). V was trimmed by 9 bases and J by 1 base, leaving 12 bases between them. The CDR3 consists of 14 residues. Germline loops: CDR1 MDHEN, CDR2 SYDVKM. CDR3 amino acids: CASHSGRNTGELFF. The CDR3, as DNA: TGTGCCAGTCACTCTGGGAGGAACACCGGGGAGCTGTTTTTT.

This clonotype appeared many times. The V call is TRBV5-1, the J call TRBJ1-1; tentatively, D is TRBD1 (5 bases). The CDR3 loop spans 15 amino acids. V was shortened by 0 bases and J by 3 bases, with 12 bases between the two germline ends. Looked up from germline, CDR1 is SGHRS and CDR2 is YFSETQ. CDR3 nucleotide sequence: TGCGCCAGCAGCTTGGAGGAGGGAGGGGACACTGAAGCTTTCTTT. It encodes CASSLEEGGDTEAFF.

The chain carries TRBV3-1 and TRBJ1-2; D ambiguous. The germline V and J ends were trimmed by 5 bases and 4 bases, with 11 bases remaining between them. CDR1 and CDR2 (germline): LGHDT, YNNKEL (reference sequence). The CDR3 contains 13 residues. Written as DNA, the CDR3 is TGTGCCAGCAGCGTGGCGCGAGCCTATGGCTACACCTTC. Its protein is CASSVARAYGYTF.

This clonotype was seen many times. This rearrangement joins TRBV13 to TRBJ2-1; D may be TRBD2 (6 bases). This CDR3 is built from 15 residues. The germline V and J ends were trimmed by 5 bases and 8 bases, with 19 bases remaining between them. Germline CDR1 and CDR2: PRHDT and FYEKMQ (reference sequence). The CDR3 sequence: CASSPFRREKDEQFF. CDR3 DNA: TGTGCCAGCAGCCCCTTTCGCCGGGAGAAAGATGAGCAGTTCTTC.